The rows below give T cell receptor beta chains drawn from one sample of a study of CD8 T cells in Susac syndrome. TCRdb redid the calling of the immunoSEQ multiplex PCR reads with MiXCR, one entry per CDR3 protein. The profile shows about 250,000 distinct CDR3 sequences, 90% to 95% of them singletons. Sequencing was done on a sample of CD4+ T cells from PBMCs. The receptors were sampled from a human donor with multiple sclerosis. Each CDR3 is given with its conserved first and last residue. The order of the fields is D gene, J gene, clone size, V gene, CDR3 DNA, CDR3 protein. A D gene is named only where the DNA matches it firmly. Size tells how often a clone was seen (once, few, many) or the class of an expanded clone, and some rows leave it out.

NA | TRBJ1-6 | NA | TRBV10-3 | TGTGCCATCAGTGGCGGTGACTATTCACCCCTCCACTTT | CAISGGDYSPLHF
TRBD1 | TRBJ2-1 | NA | TRBV9 | TGTGCCAGCAGCGTAGGGGGACAGGGTGAGCAGTTCTTC | CASSVGGQGEQFF
NA | TRBJ2-5 | NA | TRBV3-1 | TGTGCCAGCAGTCTGACCGAGTTTGAACTAGAGACCCAGTACTTC | CASSLTEFELETQYF
NA | TRBJ2-2 | NA | TRBV5-6 | TGTGCCAGCAGCTTGGGGCCGGAGACCGGGGAGCTGTTTTTT | CASSLGPETGELFF
TRBD1 | TRBJ1-6 | few | TRBV7-2 | TGTGCCAGCAGCCCTGACAGGGCTTCACCCCTCCACTTT | CASSPDRASPLHF
NA | TRBJ1-1 | once | TRBV29-1 | TGCAGCGTTGAATGGGACCGGTGGACTGAAGCTTTCTTT | CSVEWDRWTEAFF
TRBD2 | TRBJ2-6 | NA | TRBV3-1 | TGTGCCAGCAGCCCGGGGGGTAGCGGACCCTGGGAGGGGGCCAACGTCCTGACTTTC | CASSPGGSGPWEGANVLTF
TRBD1 | TRBJ1-1 | NA | TRBV2 | TGTGCCAGCAGGGGCTGGGACAGAACGAACACTGAAGCTTTCTTT | CASRGWDRTNTEAFF
TRBD1 | TRBJ1-6 | once | TRBV3-1 | TGTGCCAGCAGCTTCGCAGGGGGTAATTCACCCCTCCACTTT | CASSFAGGNSPLHF
TRBD1 | TRBJ2-7 | NA | TRBV7-8 | TGTGCCAGCAGCCTTGGACAGGGGATCTACGAGCAGTACTTC | CASSLGQGIYEQYF
TRBD1 | TRBJ1-4 | NA | TRBV5-1 | TGCGCCAGCAGCTCGGGGGACAGAGACAATGAAAAACTGTTTTTT | CASSSGDRDNEKLFF
NA | TRBJ1-1 | NA | TRBV12-5 | TGTGCTAGTGGTTTGGAGGGCATTAACACTGAAGCTTTCTTT | CASGLEGINTEAFF
TRBD1 | TRBJ2-3 | NA | TRBV15 | TGTGCCACCAGCAGAGGTCGGACAGGGGGCGCAGATACGCAGTATTTT | CATSRGRTGGADTQYF